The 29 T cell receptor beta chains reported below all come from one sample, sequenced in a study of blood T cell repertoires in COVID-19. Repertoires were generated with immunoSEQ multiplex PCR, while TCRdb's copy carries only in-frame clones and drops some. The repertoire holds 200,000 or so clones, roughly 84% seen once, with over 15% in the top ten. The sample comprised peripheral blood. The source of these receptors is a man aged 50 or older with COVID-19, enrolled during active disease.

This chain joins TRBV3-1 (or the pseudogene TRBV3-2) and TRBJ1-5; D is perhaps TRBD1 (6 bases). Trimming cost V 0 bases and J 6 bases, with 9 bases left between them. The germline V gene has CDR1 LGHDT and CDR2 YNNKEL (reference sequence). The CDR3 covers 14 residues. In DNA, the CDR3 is TGTGCCAGCAGCCAAGAGGGGGCCGGTCAGCCCCAGCATTTT. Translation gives CASSQEGAGQPQHF.

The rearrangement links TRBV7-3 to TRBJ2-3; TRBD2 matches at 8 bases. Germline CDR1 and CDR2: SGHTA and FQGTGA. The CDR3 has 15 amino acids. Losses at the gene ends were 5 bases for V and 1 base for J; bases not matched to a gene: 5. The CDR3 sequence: CASSTKTSGTDTQYF. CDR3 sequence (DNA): TGTGCCAGCAGCACCAAGACTAGCGGCACAGATACGCAGTATTTT.

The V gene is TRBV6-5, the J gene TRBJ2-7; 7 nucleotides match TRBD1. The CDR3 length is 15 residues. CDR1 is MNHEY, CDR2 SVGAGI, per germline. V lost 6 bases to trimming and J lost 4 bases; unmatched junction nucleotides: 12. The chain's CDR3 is CASRRDRDPLYEQYF. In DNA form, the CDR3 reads TGTGCCAGCAGACGCGACAGGGACCCCCTTTACGAGCAGTACTTC.

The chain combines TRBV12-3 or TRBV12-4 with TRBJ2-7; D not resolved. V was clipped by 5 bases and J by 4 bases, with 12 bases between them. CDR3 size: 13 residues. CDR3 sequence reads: CASSLPPEYEQYF. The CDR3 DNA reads TGTGCCAGCAGTCTCCCCCCAGAATACGAGCAGTACTTC.

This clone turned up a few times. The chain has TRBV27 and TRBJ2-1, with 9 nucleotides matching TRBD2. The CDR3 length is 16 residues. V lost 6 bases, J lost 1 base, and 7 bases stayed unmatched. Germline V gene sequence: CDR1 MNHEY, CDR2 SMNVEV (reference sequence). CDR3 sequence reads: CASSGLAWTSYNEQFF. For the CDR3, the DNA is TGTGCCAGCAGCGGACTAGCGTGGACGTCCTACAATGAGCAGTTCTTC.

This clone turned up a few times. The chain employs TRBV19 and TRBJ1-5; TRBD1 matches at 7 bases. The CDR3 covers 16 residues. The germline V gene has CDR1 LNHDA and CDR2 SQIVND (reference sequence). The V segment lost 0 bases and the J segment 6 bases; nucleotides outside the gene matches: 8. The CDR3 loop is CASSIETGRVGQPQHF. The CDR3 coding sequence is TGTGCCAGTAGTATAGAGACAGGGAGAGTCGGTCAGCCCCAGCATTTT.

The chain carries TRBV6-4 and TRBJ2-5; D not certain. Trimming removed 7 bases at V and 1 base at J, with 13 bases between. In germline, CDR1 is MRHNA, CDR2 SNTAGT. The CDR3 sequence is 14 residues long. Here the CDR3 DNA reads TGTGCCAGCACCGCCCTCGGAGCCCAAGAGACCCAGTACTTC. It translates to CASTALGAQETQYF.

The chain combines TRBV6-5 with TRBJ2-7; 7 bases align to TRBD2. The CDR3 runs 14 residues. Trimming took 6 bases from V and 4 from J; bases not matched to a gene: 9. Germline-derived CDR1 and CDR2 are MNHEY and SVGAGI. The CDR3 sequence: CASSEGGPSYEQYF. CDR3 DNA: TGTGCCAGCAGCGAGGGAGGGCCGAGTTACGAGCAGTACTTC.

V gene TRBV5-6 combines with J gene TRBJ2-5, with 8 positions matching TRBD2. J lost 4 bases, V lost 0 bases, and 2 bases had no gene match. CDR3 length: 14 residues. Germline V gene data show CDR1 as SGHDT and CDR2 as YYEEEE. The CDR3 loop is CASSLGLARETQYF. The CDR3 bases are TGTGCCAGCAGCTTGGGACTAGCGAGAGAGACCCAGTACTTC. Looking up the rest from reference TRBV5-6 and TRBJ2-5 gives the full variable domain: DAGVTQSPTHLIKTRGQQVTLRCSPKSGHDTVSWYQQALGQGPQFIFQYYEEEERQRGNFPDRFSGHQFPNYSSELNVNALLLGDSALYLCASSLGLARETQYFGPGTRLLVL.

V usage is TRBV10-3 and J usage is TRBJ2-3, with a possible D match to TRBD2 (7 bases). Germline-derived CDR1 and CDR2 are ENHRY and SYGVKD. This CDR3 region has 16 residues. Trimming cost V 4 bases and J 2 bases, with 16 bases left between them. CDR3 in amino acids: CAISALGGAATDTQYF. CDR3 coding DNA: TGTGCCATCAGTGCCCTTGGGGGGGCCGCCACAGATACGCAGTATTTT.

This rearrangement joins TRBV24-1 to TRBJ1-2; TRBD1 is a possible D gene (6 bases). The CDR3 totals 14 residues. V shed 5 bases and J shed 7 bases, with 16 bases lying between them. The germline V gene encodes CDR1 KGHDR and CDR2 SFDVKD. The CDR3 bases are TGTGCCACCAGTGCGCCAGGGGCGCGGTCTGGCTACACCTTC. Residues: CATSAPGARSGYTF.

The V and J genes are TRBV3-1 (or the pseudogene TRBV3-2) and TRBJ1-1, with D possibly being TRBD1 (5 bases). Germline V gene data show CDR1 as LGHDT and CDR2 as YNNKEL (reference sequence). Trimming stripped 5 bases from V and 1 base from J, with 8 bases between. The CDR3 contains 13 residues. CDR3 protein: CASSSTGNTEAFF. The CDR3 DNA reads TGTGCCAGCAGCTCCACAGGGAACACTGAAGCTTTCTTT.

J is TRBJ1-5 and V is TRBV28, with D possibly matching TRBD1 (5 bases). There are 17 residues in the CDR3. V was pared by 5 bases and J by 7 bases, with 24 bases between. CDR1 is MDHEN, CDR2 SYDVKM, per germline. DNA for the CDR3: TGTGCCAGCAGTCTTTCCCAGGGACTTTGGGGGACGCAGCCCCAGCATTTT. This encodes CASSLSQGLWGTQPQHF. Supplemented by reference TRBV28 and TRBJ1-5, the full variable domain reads DVKVTQSSRYLVKRTGEKVFLECVQDMDHENMFWYRQDPGLGLRLIYFSYDVKMKEKGDIPEGYSVSREKKERFSLILESASTNQTSMYLCASSLSQGLWGTQPQHFGDGTRLSIL.

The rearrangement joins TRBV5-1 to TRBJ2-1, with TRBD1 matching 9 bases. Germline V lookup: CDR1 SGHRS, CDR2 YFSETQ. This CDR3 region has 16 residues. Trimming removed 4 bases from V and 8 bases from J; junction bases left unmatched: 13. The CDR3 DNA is TGCGCCAGCAGCCTAGGCCGGGACAGGGTGTATGATGAGCAGTTCTTC. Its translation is CASSLGRDRVYDEQFF.

CDR3 residues: CASSLAGSTDTQYF. CDR3 coding DNA: TGTGCCAGCAGCTTAGCGGGTAGCACAGATACGCAGTATTTT. This sequence joins TRBV7-3 and TRBJ2-3; a possible D gene is TRBD2 (5 bases). This CDR3 comprises 14 residues. From germline, CDR1 is SGHTA and CDR2 FQGTGA. V dropped 2 bases and J dropped 0 bases, with 6 bases sitting between them.

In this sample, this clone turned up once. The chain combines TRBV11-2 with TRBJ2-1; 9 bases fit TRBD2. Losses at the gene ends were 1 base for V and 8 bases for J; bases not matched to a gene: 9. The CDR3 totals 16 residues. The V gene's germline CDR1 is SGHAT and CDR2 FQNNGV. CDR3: CASSLGNSGSLDEQFF. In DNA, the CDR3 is TGTGCCAGCAGCTTAGGTAATAGCGGGAGTTTAGATGAGCAGTTCTTC.

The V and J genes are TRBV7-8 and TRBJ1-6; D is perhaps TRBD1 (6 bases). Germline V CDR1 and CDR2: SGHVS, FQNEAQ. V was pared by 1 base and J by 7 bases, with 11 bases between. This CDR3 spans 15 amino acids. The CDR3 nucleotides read TGTGCCAGCAGCTTAGGAACAGGGTCGAATTCACCCCTCCACTTT. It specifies CASSLGTGSNSPLHF.

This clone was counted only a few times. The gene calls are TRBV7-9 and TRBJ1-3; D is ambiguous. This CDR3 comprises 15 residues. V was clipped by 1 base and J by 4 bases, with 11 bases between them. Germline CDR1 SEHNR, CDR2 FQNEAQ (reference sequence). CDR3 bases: TGTGCCAGCAGCTTAGGGAGATCGTCCGGAAACACCATATATTTT. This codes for CASSLGRSSGNTIYF.

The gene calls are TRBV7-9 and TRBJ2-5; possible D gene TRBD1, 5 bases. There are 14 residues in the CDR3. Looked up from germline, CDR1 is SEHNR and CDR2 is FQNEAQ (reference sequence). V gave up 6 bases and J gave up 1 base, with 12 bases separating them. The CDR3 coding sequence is TGTGCCAGCAGTCCGCAGGGTGGCCAAGAGACCCAGTACTTC. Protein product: CASSPQGGQETQYF.

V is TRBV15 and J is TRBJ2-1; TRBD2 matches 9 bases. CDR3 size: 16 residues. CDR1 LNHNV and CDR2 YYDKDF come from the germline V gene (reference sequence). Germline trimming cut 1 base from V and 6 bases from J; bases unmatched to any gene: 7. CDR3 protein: CATSRATGTSPNEQFF. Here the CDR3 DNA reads TGTGCCACCAGCAGAGCAACCGGGACTAGCCCCAATGAGCAGTTCTTC.

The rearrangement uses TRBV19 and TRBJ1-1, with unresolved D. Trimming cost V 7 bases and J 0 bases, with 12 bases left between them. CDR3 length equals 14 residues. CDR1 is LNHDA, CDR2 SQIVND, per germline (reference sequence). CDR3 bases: TGTGCCAGTACCCCAAATAGTATGAACACTGAAGCTTTCTTT. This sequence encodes CASTPNSMNTEAFF.

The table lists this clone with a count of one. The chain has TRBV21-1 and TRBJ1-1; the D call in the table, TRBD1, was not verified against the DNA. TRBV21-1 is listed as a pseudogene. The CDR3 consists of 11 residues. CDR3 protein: CASPGITEAFF. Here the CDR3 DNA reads TGTGCCAGTCCAGGGATCACTGAAGCTTTCTTT.

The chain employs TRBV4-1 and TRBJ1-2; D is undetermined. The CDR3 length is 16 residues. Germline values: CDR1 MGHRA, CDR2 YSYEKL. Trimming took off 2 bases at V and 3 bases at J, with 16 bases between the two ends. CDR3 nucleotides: TGCGCCAGCAGCCAATCCCCGGCTGACTCCCACTATGGCTACACCTTC. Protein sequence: CASSQSPADSHYGYTF.

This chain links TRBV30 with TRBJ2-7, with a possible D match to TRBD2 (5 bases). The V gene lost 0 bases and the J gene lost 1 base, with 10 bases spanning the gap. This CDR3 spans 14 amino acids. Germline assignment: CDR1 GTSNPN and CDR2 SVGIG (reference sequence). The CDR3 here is CAWSVLGPSYEQYF. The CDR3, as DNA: TGTGCCTGGAGTGTACTAGGGCCTTCCTACGAGCAGTACTTC.

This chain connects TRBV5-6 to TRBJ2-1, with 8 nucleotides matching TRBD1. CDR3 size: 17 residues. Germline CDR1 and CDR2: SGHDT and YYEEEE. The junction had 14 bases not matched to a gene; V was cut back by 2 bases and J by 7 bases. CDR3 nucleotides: TGTGCCAGCAGCTTCTTAGGTTGGACAGGGACCAGAAATGAGCAGTTCTTC. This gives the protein CASSFLGWTGTRNEQFF.

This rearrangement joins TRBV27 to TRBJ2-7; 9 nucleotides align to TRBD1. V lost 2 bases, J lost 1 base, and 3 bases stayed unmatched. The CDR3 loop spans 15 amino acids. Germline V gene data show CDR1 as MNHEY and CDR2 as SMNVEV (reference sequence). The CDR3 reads CASSLGGQGSYEQYF. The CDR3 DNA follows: TGTGCCAGCAGTTTAGGCGGACAGGGGTCCTACGAGCAGTACTTC.

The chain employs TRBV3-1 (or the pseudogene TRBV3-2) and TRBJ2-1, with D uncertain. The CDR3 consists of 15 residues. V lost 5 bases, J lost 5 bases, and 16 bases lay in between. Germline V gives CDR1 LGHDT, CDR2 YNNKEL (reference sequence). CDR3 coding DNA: TGTGCCAGCAGCTCCACAGCAACTCTAAACAATGAGCAGTTCTTC. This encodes CASSSTATLNNEQFF.

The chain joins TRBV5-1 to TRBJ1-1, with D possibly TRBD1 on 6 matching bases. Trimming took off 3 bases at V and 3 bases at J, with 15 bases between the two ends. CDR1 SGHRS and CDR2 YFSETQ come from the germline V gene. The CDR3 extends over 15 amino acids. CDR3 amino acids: CASSSVGAGYTEAFF. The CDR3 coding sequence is TGCGCCAGCAGCTCCGTGGGGGCAGGCTACACTGAAGCTTTCTTT.

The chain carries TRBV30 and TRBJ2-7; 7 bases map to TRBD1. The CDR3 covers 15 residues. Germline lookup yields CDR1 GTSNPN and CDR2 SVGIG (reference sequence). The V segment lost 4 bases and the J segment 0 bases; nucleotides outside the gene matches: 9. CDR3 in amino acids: CAWTPDRSSSYEQYF. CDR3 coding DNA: TGTGCCTGGACCCCGGACAGGTCGAGCTCCTACGAGCAGTACTTC. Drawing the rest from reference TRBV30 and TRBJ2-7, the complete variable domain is SQTIHQWPATLVQPVGSPLSLECTVEGTSNPNLYWYRQAAGRGLQLLFYSVGIGQISSEVPQNLSASRPQDRQFILSSKKLLLSDSGFYLCAWTPDRSSSYEQYFGPGTRLTVT.